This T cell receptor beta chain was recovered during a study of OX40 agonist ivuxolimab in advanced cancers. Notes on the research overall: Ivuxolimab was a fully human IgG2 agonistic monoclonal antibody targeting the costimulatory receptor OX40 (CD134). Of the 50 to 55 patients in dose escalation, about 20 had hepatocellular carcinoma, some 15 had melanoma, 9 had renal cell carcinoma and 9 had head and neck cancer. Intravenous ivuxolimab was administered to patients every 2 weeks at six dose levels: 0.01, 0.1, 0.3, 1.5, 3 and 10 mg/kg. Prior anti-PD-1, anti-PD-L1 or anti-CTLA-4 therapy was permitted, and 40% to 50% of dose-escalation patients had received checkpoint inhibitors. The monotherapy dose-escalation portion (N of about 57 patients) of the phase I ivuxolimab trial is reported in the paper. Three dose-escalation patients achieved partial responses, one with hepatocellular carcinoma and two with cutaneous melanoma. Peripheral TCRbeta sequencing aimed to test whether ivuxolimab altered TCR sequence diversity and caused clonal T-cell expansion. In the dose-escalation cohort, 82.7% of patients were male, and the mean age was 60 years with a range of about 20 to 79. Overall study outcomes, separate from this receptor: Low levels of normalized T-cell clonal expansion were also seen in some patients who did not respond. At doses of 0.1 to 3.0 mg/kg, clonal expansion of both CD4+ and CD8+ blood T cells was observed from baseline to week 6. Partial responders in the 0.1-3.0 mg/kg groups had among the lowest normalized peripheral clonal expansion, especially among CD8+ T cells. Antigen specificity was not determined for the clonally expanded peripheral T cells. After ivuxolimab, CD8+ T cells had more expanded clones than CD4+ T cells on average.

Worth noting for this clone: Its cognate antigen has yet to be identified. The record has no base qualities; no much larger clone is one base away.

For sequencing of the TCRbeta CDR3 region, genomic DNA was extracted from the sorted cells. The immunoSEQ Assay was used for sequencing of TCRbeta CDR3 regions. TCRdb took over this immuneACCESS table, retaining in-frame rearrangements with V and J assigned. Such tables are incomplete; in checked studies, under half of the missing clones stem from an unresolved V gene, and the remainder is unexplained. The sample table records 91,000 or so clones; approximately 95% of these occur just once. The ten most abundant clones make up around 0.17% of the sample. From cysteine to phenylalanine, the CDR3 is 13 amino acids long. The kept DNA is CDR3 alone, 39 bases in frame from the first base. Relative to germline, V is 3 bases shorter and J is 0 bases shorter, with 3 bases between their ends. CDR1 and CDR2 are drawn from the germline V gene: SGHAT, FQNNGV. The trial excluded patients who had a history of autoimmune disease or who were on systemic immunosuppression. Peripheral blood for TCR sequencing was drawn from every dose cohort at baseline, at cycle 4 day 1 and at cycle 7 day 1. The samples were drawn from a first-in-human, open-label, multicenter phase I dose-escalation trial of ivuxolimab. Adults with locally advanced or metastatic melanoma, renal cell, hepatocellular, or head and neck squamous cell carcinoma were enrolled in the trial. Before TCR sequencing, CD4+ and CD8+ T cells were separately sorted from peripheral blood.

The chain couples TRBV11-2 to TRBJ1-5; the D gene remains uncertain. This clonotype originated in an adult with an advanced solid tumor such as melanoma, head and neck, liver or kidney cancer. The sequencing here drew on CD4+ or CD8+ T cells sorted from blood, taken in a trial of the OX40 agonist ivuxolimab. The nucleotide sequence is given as TGTGCCAGCAGCTTGAATAGCAATCAGCCCCAGCATTTT. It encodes CASSLNSNQPQHF. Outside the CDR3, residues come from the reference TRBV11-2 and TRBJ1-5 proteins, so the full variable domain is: EAGVAQSPRYKIIEKRQSVAFWCNPISGHATLYWYQQILGQGPKLLIQFQNNGVVDDSQLPKDRFSAERLKGVDSTLKIQPAKLEDSAVYLCASSLNSNQPQHFGDGTRLSIL.